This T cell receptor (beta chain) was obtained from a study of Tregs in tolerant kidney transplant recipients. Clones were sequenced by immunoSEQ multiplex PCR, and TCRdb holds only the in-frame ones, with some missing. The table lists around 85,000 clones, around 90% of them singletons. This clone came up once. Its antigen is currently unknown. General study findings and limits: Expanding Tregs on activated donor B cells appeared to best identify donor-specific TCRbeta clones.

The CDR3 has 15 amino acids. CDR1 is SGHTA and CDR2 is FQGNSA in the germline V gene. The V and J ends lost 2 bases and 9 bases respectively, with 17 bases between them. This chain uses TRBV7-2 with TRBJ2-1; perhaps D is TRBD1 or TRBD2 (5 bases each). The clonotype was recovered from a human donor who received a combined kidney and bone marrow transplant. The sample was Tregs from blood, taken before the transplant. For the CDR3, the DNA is TGTGCCAGCAGCTTATGGGGGAGCGATCGTGGTGAGCAGTTCTTC. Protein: CASSLWGSDRGEQFF. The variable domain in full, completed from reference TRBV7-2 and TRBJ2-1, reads GAGVSQSPSNKVTEKGKDVELRCDPISGHTALYWYRQSLGQGLEFLIYFQGNSAPDKSGLPSDRFSAERTGGSVSTLTIQRTQQEDSAVYLCASSLWGSDRGEQFFGPGTRLTVL.